Measured by frequency, the clone carrying this T cell receptor beta chain is medium-sized. TCR beta libraries were made by UMI-labeled 5' RACE. Reanalyzing the 5' RACE reads, TCRdb keeps one entry per CDR3 protein, without DNA. The repertoire table contains around 5,000 distinct CDR3 sequences. This sample was included in a study of human CD8 memory T cell subsets. This CDR3 comprises 14 residues. Looked up from germline, CDR1 is KGHSH and CDR2 is LQKENI. Designated as TPEX, the CCR7+ PD-1+ TIGIT+ early memory CD8+ T cells showed dysfunctional, exhausted-like traits. This clonotype originated in a human donor in good health. The chain has TRBV18 and TRBJ1-1; the TRBD1 assignment by TCRdb is unverifiable without DNA. The sample taken for sequencing was CD8+ T cells from PBMCs. The CDR3 is CASSPGAGNTEAFF.